Shown below are 21 T cell receptor beta chains from a single sample sequenced in a study of beta chain features in type 1 diabetes. Expressed TCRB transcripts were sequenced, since all the RNA that had been isolated was reverse transcribed. Data came from immunoSEQ multiplex PCR; TCRdb stores just in-frame clones and leaves some out. The table has 300,000 to 450,000 clones, 15% to 20% seen once. The specimen was naive CD4+ T cells from blood. Receptor source: a woman between 18 and 29 years old in good health.

CDR3 nucleotides: TGTGCCAGCAGTGAAACGACAGGGCGAGCTTTCTTT. Its translation is CASSETTGRAFF. The chain recombines TRBV5-5 with TRBJ1-1; 7 bases agree with TRBD1. Germline V lookup: CDR1 SGHKS, CDR2 YYEKEE (reference sequence). CDR3 length: 12 amino acids. The V and J ends lost 5 bases and 10 bases, in that order; junction bases with no gene match: 8.

This chain's CDR3 is CASSSHQNQPQHF. The DNA for the CDR3 is TGTGCCAGCAGTTCACACCAAAATCAGCCCCAGCATTTT. The rearrangement uses TRBV6-5 and TRBJ1-5; D is uncertain. Germline CDR1 and CDR2: MNHEY and SVGAGI. The CDR3 runs to 13 residues. V lost 4 bases to trimming and J lost 4 bases, with 8 bases between them.

The chain uses TRBV30 and TRBJ2-3; 7 bases align to TRBD2. Germline V gene data show CDR1 as GTSNPN and CDR2 as SVGIG (reference sequence). Germline trimming cut 8 bases from V and 4 bases from J; bases unmatched to any gene: 9. CDR3 size: 13 residues. The DNA of the CDR3 is TGTGCCCGCGGGCAGGGAGGGTCAGATACGCAGTATTTT. Encoded protein: CARGQGGSDTQYF.

A note on this clone: The same CDR3 is also encoded by other DNA sequences in this sample. This chain's CDR3 is CASSWDSSYEQYF. CDR3 in DNA: TGCGCCAGCAGCTGGGACAGCTCCTACGAGCAGTACTTC. V usage is TRBV5-1 and J usage is TRBJ2-7; 7 bases fit TRBD1. In germline, CDR1 is SGHRS, CDR2 YFSETQ. There are 13 residues in the CDR3. Trimming took 3 bases from V and 0 from J; bases not matched to a gene: 0.

This chain joins TRBV5-1 and TRBJ2-1, with 7 bases fitting TRBD2. This CDR3 is 14 amino acids long. V dropped 1 base and J dropped 6; count of bases not matched to a gene: 4. Per the germline V gene, CDR1 is SGHRS and CDR2 is YFSETQ. Here the CDR3 DNA reads TGCGCCAGCAGCTTGCGGGGGGTCCCCAATGAGCAGTTCTTC. This translates into CASSLRGVPNEQFF.

This chain uses TRBV9 with TRBJ1-1; TRBD1 is a possible D gene (5 bases). The V and J ends lost 0 bases and 3 bases respectively, with 15 bases between them. The CDR3 totals 16 residues. CDR1 is SGDLS, CDR2 YYNGEE, per germline. In DNA form, the CDR3 reads TGTGCCAGCAGCGTAGCTGTAAGGGAGGGGTACACTGAAGCTTTCTTT. Translation gives CASSVAVREGYTEAFF.

The genes are TRBV5-6 and TRBJ2-7; 9 positions match TRBD1. V lost 4 bases, J lost 3 bases, and 5 bases stayed unmatched. Per germline, CDR1 SGHDT and CDR2 YYEEEE. The CDR3 has 14 residues. For the CDR3, the DNA is TGTGCCAGCAGCAACTGGGACAGGGACTACGAGCAGTACTTC. Translation gives CASSNWDRDYEQYF.

V gene TRBV5-8 combines with J gene TRBJ2-2; 9 bases map to TRBD1. Germline trimming cut 5 bases from V and 4 bases from J; bases unmatched to any gene: 9. CDR1 and CDR2 from the germline V gene are SGHTS and YDEGEE. The CDR3 extends over 16 amino acids. CDR3 coding DNA: TGTGCCAGCAGGTTCCGGGACAGGGATATCACCGGGGAGCTGTTTTTT. This translates into CASRFRDRDITGELFF. Combining the CDR3 with reference TRBV5-8 and TRBJ2-2 gives the whole variable domain EAGVTQSPTHLIKTRGQQATLRCSPISGHTSVYWYQQALGLGLQFLLWYDEGEERNRGNFPPRFSGRQFPNYSSELNVNALELEDSALYLCASRFRDRDITGELFFGEGSRLTVL.

In its sample, this clone was seen a few times. V usage is TRBV29-1 and J usage is TRBJ1-2, with D maybe TRBD1 (6 bases). The CDR3 is 14 residues long. The ends were cut back, 6 bases at V and 1 base at J, with 15 bases in the middle. Germline V gene data show CDR1 as SQVTM and CDR2 as ANQGSEA. CDR3 sequence: CSVDGTPGNYGYTF. CDR3 in DNA: TGCAGCGTCGACGGGACACCGGGTAACTATGGCTACACCTTC. The full variable domain, with the rest looked up from reference TRBV29-1 and TRBJ1-2, is SAVISQKPSRDICQRGTSLTIQCQVDSQVTMMFWYRQQPGQSLTLIATANQGSEATYESGFVIDKFPISRPNLTFSTLTVSNMSPEDSSIYLCSVDGTPGNYGYTFGSGTRLTVV.

The table lists this clone with a few counts. This specimen includes other DNA sequences encoding the same CDR3. This chain uses TRBV7-2 with TRBJ2-3; TRBD2 might be the D (6 bases). Germline V gene lookup returns CDR1 SGHTA and CDR2 FQGNSA. With 2 bases removed from V and 3 bases from J, the gap between germline ends came to 9 bases. CDR3 length: 14 residues. CDR3 amino acids: CASSLLGGTDTQYF. The CDR3 DNA is TGTGCCAGCAGCTTACTAGGAGGGACAGATACGCAGTATTTT.

The chain has TRBV7-2 and TRBJ2-7; possible D gene TRBD2, 5 bases. Trimming removed 3 bases at V and 5 bases at J, with 11 bases between. Germline lookup yields CDR1 SGHTA and CDR2 FQGNSA. This CDR3 has 13 amino acids. CDR3 sequence reads: CASSFSGGDEQYF. CDR3 coding DNA: TGTGCCAGCAGCTTTTCCGGAGGTGACGAGCAGTACTTC.

This clone has a handful of counts. This chain uses TRBV7-9 with TRBJ1-2; 10 bases match TRBD1. Germline trimming cut 4 bases from V and 7 bases from J; bases unmatched to any gene: 9. Per the germline V gene, CDR1 is SEHNR and CDR2 is FQNEAQ (reference sequence). CDR3 length: 15 residues. The CDR3 reads CASSSQRQGAGGYTF. The DNA for the CDR3 is TGTGCCAGCAGCTCTCAGCGACAGGGGGCAGGTGGCTACACCTTC.

This clone was observed a handful of times. The chain recombines TRBV4-1 with TRBJ1-1; D unresolved. The CDR3 sequence is 14 residues long. V shed 4 bases and J shed 3 bases, with 12 bases lying between them. Germline assignment: CDR1 MGHRA and CDR2 YSYEKL. The CDR3 bases are TGCGCCAGCAGCCTATACTCCGGGGACACTGAAGCTTTCTTT. Its protein product is CASSLYSGDTEAFF.

The rearrangement uses TRBV7-9 and TRBJ2-3; 7 nucleotides agree with TRBD2. This CDR3 region has 15 residues. V trimming: 2 bases; J trimming: 9 bases; junction bases outside the gene matches: 11. Germline lookup yields CDR1 SEHNR and CDR2 FQNEAQ (reference sequence). The CDR3 DNA is TGTGCCAGCAGCTTAAGGGAGGGGAATGAATTAACGCAGTATTTT. Its translation: CASSLREGNELTQYF.

This clone appeared a few times. The J gene is TRBJ2-7, the V gene TRBV18, with D possibly being TRBD2 (5 bases). V lost 5 bases and J 3 bases, leaving 11 bases between the germline ends. The germline gives CDR1 KGHSH, CDR2 LQKENI. This CDR3 region has 13 residues. CDR3 loop: CASSGQDFYEQYF. As DNA, the CDR3 is TGTGCCAGCTCAGGGCAGGACTTCTACGAGCAGTACTTC.

This clone appeared a few times. The chain employs TRBV30 and TRBJ1-2; tentatively, D is TRBD1 (5 bases). In germline, CDR1 is GTSNPN, CDR2 SVGIG (reference sequence). The CDR3 spans 13 residues. The V end was cut by 0 bases, the J end by 8 bases, with 13 bases between. This chain's CDR3 is CAWSVAQDGGYTF. The CDR3 nucleotides are TGTGCCTGGAGTGTAGCACAGGATGGAGGCTACACCTTC. The complete variable domain, with remaining parts taken from reference TRBV30 and TRBJ1-2, reads SQTIHQWPATLVQPVGSPLSLECTVEGTSNPNLYWYRQAAGRGLQLLFYSVGIGQISSEVPQNLSASRPQDRQFILSSKKLLLSDSGFYLCAWSVAQDGGYTFGSGTRLTVV.

Concerning this clone itself: The junction departs from germline at one end; a sequencing error may be responsible. The DNA of the CDR3 is TGTGCCAGTAGTGTAGAGCGAGAGCAGTACTTC. The encoded protein is CASSVEREQYF. The rearrangement joins TRBV19 to TRBJ2-7; no clear D. Germline values: CDR1 LNHDA, CDR2 SQIVND (reference sequence). The CDR3 sequence is 11 residues long.

This chain joins TRBV7-2 and TRBJ2-5; possible D gene TRBD2, 6 bases. Trimming removed 2 bases at V and 5 bases at J, with 6 bases between. CDR3 size: 12 residues. Per germline, CDR1 SGHTA and CDR2 FQGNSA. The CDR3 sequence: CASSLSGETQYF. CDR3 sequence (DNA): TGTGCCAGCAGCTTAAGCGGGGAGACCCAGTACTTC.

This clone was observed a handful of times. The V and J genes are TRBV7-9 and TRBJ2-5, with TRBD2 as a possible D gene (5 bases). Looked up from germline, CDR1 is SEHNR and CDR2 is FQNEAQ (reference sequence). The CDR3 is made up of 15 amino acids. The V end was cut by 1 base, the J end by 5 bases, with 14 bases between. CDR3 DNA sequence: TGTGCCAGCAGCTTAGTTGGTCGTAGAGGGGAGACCCAGTACTTC. Residues: CASSLVGRRGETQYF.

The CDR3 is CAWGGAGVPDTQYF. The CDR3 nucleotides are TGTGCCTGGGGCGGGGCGGGAGTACCAGATACGCAGTATTTT. The chain links TRBV30 to TRBJ2-3; TRBD2 aligns across 7 bases. The CDR3 loop spans 14 amino acids. The germline CDR1 and CDR2 sequences are GTSNPN and SVGIG (reference sequence). V dropped 5 bases and J dropped 4; count of bases not matched to a gene: 9.

This chain joins TRBV18 and TRBJ2-7, with 10 nucleotides matching TRBD1. From germline, CDR1 is KGHSH and CDR2 LQKENI. The trim removed 6 bases at V and 5 bases at J, leaving 10 bases unmatched. This CDR3 contains 15 residues. The DNA for the CDR3 is TGTGCCAGCTCTTTACCGGGACAGGGGCGCGACGAGCAGTACTTC. Translation: CASSLPGQGRDEQYF. The variable domain in full, with the rest retrieved from reference TRBV18 and TRBJ2-7, is NAGVMQNPRHLVRRRGQEARLRCSPMKGHSHVYWYRQLPEEGLKFMVYLQKENIIDESGMPKERFSAEFPKEGPSILRIQQVVRGDSAAYFCASSLPGQGRDEQYFGPGTRLTVT.